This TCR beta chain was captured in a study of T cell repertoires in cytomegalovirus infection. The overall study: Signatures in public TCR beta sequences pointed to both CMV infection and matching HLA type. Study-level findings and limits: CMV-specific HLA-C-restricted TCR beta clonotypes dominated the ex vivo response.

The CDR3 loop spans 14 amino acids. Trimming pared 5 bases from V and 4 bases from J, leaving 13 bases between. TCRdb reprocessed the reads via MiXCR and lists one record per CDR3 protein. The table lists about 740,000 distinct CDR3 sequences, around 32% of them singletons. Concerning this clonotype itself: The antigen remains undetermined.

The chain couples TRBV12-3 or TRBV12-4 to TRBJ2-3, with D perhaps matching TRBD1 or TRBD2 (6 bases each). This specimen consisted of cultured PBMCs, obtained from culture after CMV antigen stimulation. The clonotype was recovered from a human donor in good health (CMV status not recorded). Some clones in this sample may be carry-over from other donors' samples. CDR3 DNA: TGTGCCAGCAGTCTAACTAGGGGGGCAGATACGCAGTATTTT. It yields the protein CASSLTRGADTQYF.